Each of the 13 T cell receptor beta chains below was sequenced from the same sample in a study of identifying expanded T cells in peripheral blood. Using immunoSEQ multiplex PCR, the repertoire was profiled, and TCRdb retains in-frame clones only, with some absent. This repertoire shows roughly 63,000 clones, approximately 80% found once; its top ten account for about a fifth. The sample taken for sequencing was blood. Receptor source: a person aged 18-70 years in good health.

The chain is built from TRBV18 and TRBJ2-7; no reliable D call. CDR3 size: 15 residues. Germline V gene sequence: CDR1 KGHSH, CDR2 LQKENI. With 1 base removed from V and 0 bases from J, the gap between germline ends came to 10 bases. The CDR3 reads CASSPRVALSYEQYF. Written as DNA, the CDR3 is TGTGCCAGCTCACCACGGGTTGCCCTCTCCTACGAGCAGTACTTC.

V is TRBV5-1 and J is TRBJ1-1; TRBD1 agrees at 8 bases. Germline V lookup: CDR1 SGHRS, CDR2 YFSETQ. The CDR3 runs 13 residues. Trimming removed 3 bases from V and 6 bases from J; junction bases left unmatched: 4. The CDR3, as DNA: TGCGCCAGCAGCTCAACAGGGGGGGCTGAAGCTTTCTTT. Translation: CASSSTGGAEAFF.

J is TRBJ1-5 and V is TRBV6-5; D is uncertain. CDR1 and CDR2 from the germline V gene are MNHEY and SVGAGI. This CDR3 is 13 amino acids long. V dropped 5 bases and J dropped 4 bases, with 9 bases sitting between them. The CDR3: CASSQTYNQPQHF. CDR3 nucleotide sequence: TGTGCCAGCAGTCAAACTTATAATCAGCCCCAGCATTTT.

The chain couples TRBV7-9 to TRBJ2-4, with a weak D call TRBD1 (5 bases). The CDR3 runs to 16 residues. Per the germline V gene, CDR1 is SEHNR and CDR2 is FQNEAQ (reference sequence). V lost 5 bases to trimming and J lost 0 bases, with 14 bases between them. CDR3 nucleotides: TGTGCCAGCAGCCGCGACAGAAATCTAGCCAAAAACATTCAGTACTTC. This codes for CASSRDRNLAKNIQYF.

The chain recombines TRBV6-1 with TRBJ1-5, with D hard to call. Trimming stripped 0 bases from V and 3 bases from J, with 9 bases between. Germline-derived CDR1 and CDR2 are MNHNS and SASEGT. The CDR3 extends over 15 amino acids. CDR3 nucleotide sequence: TGTGCCAGCAGTGAAGCACGCAGACTCAATCAGCCCCAGCATTTT. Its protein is CASSEARRLNQPQHF.

The CDR3 DNA reads as TGTGCCAGCAAGAAGGAAGGGCCCTCAATGGAGACCCAGTACTTC. It yields the protein CASKKEGPSMETQYF. This sequence joins TRBV2 and TRBJ2-5, with unresolved D. The CDR3 contains 15 residues. Germline V CDR1 and CDR2: SNHLY, FYNNEI. Between the trimmed V and J ends, which lost 7 bases and 5 bases, there was a span of 20 bases.

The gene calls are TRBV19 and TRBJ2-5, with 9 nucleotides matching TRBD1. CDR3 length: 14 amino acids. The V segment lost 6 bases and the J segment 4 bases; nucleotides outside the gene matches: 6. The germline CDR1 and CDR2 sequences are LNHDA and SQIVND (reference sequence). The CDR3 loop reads CASSAGTGRETQYF. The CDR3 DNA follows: TGTGCCAGTAGCGCCGGGACAGGGCGAGAGACCCAGTACTTC.

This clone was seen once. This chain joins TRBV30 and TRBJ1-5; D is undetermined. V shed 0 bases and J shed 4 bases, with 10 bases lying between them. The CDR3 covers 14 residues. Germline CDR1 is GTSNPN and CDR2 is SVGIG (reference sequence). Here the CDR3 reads CAWSVSGFNQPQHF. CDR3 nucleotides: TGTGCCTGGAGTGTATCTGGATTTAATCAGCCCCAGCATTTT. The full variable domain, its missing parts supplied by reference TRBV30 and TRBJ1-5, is SQTIHQWPATLVQPVGSPLSLECTVEGTSNPNLYWYRQAAGRGLQLLFYSVGIGQISSEVPQNLSASRPQDRQFILSSKKLLLSDSGFYLCAWSVSGFNQPQHFGDGTRLSIL.

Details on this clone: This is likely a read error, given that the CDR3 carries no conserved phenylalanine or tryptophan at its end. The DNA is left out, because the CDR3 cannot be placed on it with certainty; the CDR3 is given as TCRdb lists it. The CDR3 here is CASYQVEGK. The chain is built from TRBV9 and TRBJ1-2. The V gene's germline CDR1 is SGDLS and CDR2 YYNGEE. From its first to its last residue, the CDR3 has 9 amino acids.

The CDR3 protein is CASSPRVEAYEQYF. CDR3 sequence (DNA): TGTGCCAGCTCACCACGTGTCGAAGCCTACGAGCAGTACTTC. The chain carries TRBV18 and TRBJ2-7; no clear D. V dropped 1 base and J dropped 2 bases, with 9 bases sitting between them. CDR1 is KGHSH and CDR2 is LQKENI in the germline V gene. This CDR3 has 14 amino acids.

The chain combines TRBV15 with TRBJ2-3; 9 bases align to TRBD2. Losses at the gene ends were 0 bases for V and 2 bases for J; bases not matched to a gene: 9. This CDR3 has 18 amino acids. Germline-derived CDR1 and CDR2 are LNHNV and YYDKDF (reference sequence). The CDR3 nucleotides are TGTGCCACCAGCAGAGACCTCTTTGTAGCGGGGGACACAGATACGCAGTATTTT. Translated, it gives CATSRDLFVAGDTDTQYF.

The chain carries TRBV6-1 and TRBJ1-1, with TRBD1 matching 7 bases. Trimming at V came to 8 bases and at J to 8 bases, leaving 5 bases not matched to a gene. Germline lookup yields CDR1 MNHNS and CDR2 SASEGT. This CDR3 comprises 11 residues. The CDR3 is CASSRDREAFF. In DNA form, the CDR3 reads TGTGCCAGCTCCCGGGACAGAGAAGCTTTCTTT.

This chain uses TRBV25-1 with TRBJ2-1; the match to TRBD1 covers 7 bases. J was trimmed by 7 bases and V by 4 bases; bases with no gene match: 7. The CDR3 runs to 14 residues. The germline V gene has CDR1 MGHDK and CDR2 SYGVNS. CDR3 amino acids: CASSALAGGNEQFF. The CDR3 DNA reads TGTGCCAGCAGTGCCCTCGCAGGGGGAAATGAGCAGTTCTTC.